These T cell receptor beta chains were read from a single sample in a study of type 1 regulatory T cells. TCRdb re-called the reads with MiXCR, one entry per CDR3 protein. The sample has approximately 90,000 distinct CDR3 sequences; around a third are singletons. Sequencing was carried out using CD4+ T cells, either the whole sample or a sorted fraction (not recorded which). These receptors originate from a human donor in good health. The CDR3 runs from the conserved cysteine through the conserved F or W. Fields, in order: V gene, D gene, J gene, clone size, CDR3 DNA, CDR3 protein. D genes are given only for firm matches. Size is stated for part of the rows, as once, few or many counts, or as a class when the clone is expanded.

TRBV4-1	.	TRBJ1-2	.	TGCGCCAGCAGTCTGACTGGCACTGGCTACACCTTC	CASSLTGTGYTF
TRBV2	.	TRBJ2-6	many	TGTGCCAGCAGCCCGGGATCCTTGGATTACGTCCTGACTTTC	CASSPGSLDYVLTF
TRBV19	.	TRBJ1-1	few	TGTGCCAGTAGTATAGATCTCCAAGAAGCTTTCTTT	CASSIDLQEAFF
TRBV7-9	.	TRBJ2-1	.	TGTGCCAGCAGCTTTCTAGGGTACAATGAGCAGTTCTTC	CASSFLGYNEQFF
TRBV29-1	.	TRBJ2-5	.	TGCAGCGTTGAGATGGCGGCCCGAGAGACCCAGTACTTC	CSVEMAARETQYF
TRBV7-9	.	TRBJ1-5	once	TGTGCCAACACCATCGGAGGGGGGGGACGGCAGCCCCAGCATTTT	CANTIGGGGRQPQHF
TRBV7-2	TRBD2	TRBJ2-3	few	TGTGCCAGCAGCTCAGGGACTAGCGGGATAGCAGATACGCAGTATTTT	CASSSGTSGIADTQYF
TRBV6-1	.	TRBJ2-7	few	TGTGCCAGCAGTGAAGGATGGGACCTCGAGTACTTC	CASSEGWDLEYF
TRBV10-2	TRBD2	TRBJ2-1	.	TGCGCCAGCAGTTCGACCGGGACTAGCTTCGATGAGCAGTTCTTC	CASSSTGTSFDEQFF
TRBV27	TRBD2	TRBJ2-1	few	TGTGCCAGCAGTTTAACTAGCGGCAATTACAATGAGCAGTTCTTC	CASSLTSGNYNEQFF
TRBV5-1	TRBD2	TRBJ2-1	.	TGCGCCAGCAGCTTGTCGGGGACTAGCGGGAGATTGGATGAGCAGTTCTTC	CASSLSGTSGRLDEQFF
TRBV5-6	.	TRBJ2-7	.	TGTGCCAGCAGCCCGCCTAATAGCCAGTCCTACGAGCAGTACTTC	CASSPPNSQSYEQYF
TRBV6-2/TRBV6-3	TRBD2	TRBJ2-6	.	TGTGCCAGCAGAAGACTAGCGGGACACTCTGGGGCCAACGTCCTGACTTTC	CASRRLAGHSGANVLTF
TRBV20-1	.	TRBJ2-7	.	TGCAGTGCTAAGGACAGCTACGAGCAGTACTTC	CSAKDSYEQYF
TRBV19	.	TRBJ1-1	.	TGTGCCAGTAGGAGATCGTTGAACACTGAAGCTTTCTTT	CASRRSLNTEAFF
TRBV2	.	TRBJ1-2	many	TGTGCCAGCACCGGAAGACACTCCAAGTTTGGCTACACCTTC	CASTGRHSKFGYTF
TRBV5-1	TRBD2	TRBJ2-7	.	TGCGCCAGCAGCTCGGGGACTAGCGGGGGGGTTTACGAGCAGTACTTC	CASSSGTSGGVYEQYF
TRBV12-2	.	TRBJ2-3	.	TGTGCAAGTCGCCCCCCCCGAGGTTCCGGGACTAGCACAGATACGCAGTATTTT	CASRPPRGSGTSTDTQYF
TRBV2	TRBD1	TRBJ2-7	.	TGTGCCAGCAGTCAGCCGGGACAGGGGATGTGGGAGCAGTACTTC	CASSQPGQGMWEQYF
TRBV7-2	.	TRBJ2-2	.	TGTGCCAGCAGCTTAGTTACCGGGGAGCTGTTTTTT	CASSLVTGELFF
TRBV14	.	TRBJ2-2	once	TGTGCCAGCAGCCCTCCCCGGAGCTCGTTGTTCACCGGGGAGCTGTTTTTT	CASSPPRSSLFTGELFF
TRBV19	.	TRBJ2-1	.	TGTGCCAGTAGTATGAGTGCCCTAGCCGTTGAGCAGTTCTTC	CASSMSALAVEQFF
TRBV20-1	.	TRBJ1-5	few	TGCAGTGCTAGAGATCTACAGCCCTATCAGCCCCAGCATTTT	CSARDLQPYQPQHF
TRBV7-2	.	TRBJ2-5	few	TGTGCCAGCAGCATTAGCAGGGGTTCGGGAGAGACCCAGTACTTC	CASSISRGSGETQYF
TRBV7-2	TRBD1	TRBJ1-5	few	TGTGCCAGCAGCTGGACAGGGGGCAATCAGCCCCAGCATTTT	CASSWTGGNQPQHF
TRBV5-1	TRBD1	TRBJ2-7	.	TGCGCCAGCAGCCGAGGACAGGGGGTCGAGCAGTACTTC	CASSRGQGVEQYF
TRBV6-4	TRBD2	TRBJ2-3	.	TGTGCCAGCAGTCCTCTAGCGGGAGGGCCAGATACGCAGTATTTT	CASSPLAGGPDTQYF
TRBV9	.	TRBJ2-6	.	TGTGCCAGCAGCCCAGAACAGGGTGGGGCCAACGTCCTGACTTTC	CASSPEQGGANVLTF
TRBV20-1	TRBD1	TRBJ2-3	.	TGCAGTGCAGTGAACAGGGGCGCCACAGATACGCAGTATTTT	CSAVNRGATDTQYF
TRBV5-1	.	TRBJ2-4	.	TGCGCCAGCAGCGCCGGCGGGTCGGCCAAAAACATTCAGTACTTC	CASSAGGSAKNIQYF
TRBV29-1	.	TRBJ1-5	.	TGCAGCGTTGGAGGTTATAGCAATCAGCCTCAGCATTTT	CSVGGYSNQPQHF
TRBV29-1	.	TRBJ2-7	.	TGCAGCGCTGTCAAGGGGACCAGCGAGCAGTACTTC	CSAVKGTSEQYF
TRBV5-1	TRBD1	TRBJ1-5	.	TGCGCCAGCAGCCGGGAGCAGGGGGGTCAGCCCCAGCATTTT	CASSREQGGQPQHF
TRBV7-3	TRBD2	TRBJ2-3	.	TGTGCCAGCAGCGCCCAACGGGACTACTCTGGTACGCAGTATTTT	CASSAQRDYSGTQYF
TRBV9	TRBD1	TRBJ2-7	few	TGTGCCAGCAGCGGCCGGGACAGCTCCTACGAGCAGTACTTC	CASSGRDSSYEQYF
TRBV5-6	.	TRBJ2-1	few	TGTGCCAGCAGCTTGGGGCCCTCCGGGACAAACACCAATGAGCAGTTCTTC	CASSLGPSGTNTNEQFF
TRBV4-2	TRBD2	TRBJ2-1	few	TGTGCCAGCAGCCACGACCGGACTAGCGGGATTGAGCAGTTCTTC	CASSHDRTSGIEQFF
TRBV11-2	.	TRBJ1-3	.	TGTGCCAGCAGCCCCCTGCGGGGCCGCTCTGGAAACACCATATATTTT	CASSPLRGRSGNTIYF
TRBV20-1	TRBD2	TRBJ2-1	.	TGCAGTGCTAGAGATGAATCTAGCGGGAGGCACTACAATGAGCAGTTCTTC	CSARDESSGRHYNEQFF
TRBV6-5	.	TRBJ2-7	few	TGTGCCAGCAGGCGACCCACATCCAAGGAGCAGTACTTC	CASRRPTSKEQYF
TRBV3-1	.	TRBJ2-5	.	TGTGCCAGCAGCCAAGAAATATCTTCGGGGCGGGAGACCCAGTACTTC	CASSQEISSGRETQYF
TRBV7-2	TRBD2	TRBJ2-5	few	TGTGCTAGCAGCTTATATTCCAGCGGGACGGAGACCCAGTACTTC	CASSLYSSGTETQYF
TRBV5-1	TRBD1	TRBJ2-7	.	TGCGCCAGCAGCACCGGGACAGGGGACGACGAGCAGTACTTC	CASSTGTGDDEQYF
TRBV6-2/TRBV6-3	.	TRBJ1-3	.	TGTGCCAGCAGTTACGGGCCGTGGAATATTCTGTCTGGAAACACCATATATTTT	CASSYGPWNILSGNTIYF
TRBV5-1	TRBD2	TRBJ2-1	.	TGCGCCAGCAGCTTGGGGGCGGGAGGGCCCTCGGAGCAGTTCTTC	CASSLGAGGPSEQFF
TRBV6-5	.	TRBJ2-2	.	TGTGCCAGCAGCTGGAACACCGGGGAGCTGTTTTTT	CASSWNTGELFF
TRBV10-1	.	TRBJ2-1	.	TGCGCCAGCGGTCGACTTCCGAACGGAGAAGGAAATGAGCAGTTCTTC	CASGRLPNGEGNEQFF
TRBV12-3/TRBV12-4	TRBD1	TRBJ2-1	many	TGTGCCAGCAGTAACAGGGGCTCCAATGAGCAGTTCTTC	CASSNRGSNEQFF
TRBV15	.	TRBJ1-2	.	TGTGCCACCAGCACGAGCAACTATGGCTACACCTTC	CATSTSNYGYTF
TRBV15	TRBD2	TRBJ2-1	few	TGTGCCACCAGCAGGCTAGCGGTCTCCTACAATGAGCAGTTCTTC	CATSRLAVSYNEQFF
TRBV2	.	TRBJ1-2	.	TGTGCCAGCAGTGCCGGACCAAATCTTAACTATGGCTACACCTTC	CASSAGPNLNYGYTF
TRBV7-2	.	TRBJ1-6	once	TGTGCCAGCAGCAAGCTCGGGGGGGCCTCACCCCTCCACTTT	CASSKLGGASPLHF
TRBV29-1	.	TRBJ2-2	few	TGCAGCGTTGCGGGGACACGGACCGGGGAGCTGTTTTTT	CSVAGTRTGELFF
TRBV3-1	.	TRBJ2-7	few	TGTGCCAGCAGCCAAGATTCAGGCAGGGGCCAGACCTACGAGCAGTACTTC	CASSQDSGRGQTYEQYF
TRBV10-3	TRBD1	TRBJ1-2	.	TGTGCCATCAGCATGGGACAGGCTCTCGGCTACACCTTC	CAISMGQALGYTF
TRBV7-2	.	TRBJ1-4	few	TGTGCCAGCAGCTTAACGGGCCTCGAGGATGAAAAACTGTTTTTT	CASSLTGLEDEKLFF
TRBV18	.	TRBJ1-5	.	TGTGCCAGCTCACTCCAGGGATTGTCCCAGCATTTT	CASSLQGLSQHF
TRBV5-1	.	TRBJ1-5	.	TGCGCCAGCAGCTTGGGGGGCGATAGCAATCAGCCCCAGCATTTT	CASSLGGDSNQPQHF
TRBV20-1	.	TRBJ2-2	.	TGCAGTGCTAGGGCTGCCGGGACCCCGGGCACCGGGGAGCTGTTTTTT	CSARAAGTPGTGELFF